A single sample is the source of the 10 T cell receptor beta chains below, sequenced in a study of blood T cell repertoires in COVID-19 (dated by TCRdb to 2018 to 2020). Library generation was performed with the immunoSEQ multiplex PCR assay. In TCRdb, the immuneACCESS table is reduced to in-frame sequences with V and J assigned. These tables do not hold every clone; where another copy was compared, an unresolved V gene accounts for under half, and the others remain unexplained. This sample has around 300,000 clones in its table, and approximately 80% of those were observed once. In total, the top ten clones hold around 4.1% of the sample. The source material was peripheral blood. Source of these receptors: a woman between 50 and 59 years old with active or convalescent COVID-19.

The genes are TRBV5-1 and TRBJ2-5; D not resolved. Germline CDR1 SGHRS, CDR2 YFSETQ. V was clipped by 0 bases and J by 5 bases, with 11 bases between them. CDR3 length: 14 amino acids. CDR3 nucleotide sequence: TGCGCCAGCAGCTTGGAATCGGGTTGGGAGACCCAGTACTTC. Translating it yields CASSLESGWETQYF.

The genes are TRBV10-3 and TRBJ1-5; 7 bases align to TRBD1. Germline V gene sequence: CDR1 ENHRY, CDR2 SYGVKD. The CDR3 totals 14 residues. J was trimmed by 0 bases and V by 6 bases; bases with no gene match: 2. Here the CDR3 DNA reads TGTGCCATCAGCCGGGACAGTAGCAATCAGCCCCAGCATTTT. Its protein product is CAISRDSSNQPQHF.

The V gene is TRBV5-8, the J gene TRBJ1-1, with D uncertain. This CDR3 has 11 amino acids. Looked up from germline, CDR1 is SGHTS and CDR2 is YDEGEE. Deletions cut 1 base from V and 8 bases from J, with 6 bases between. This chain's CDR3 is CASSLLFEAFF. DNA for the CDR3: TGTGCCAGCAGCTTGTTATTCGAAGCTTTCTTT.

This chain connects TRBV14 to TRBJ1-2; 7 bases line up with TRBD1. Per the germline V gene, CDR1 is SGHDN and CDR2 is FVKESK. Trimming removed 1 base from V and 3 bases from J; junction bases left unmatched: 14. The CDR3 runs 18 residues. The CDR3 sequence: CASSQAGQGVFLDYGYTF. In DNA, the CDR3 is TGTGCCAGCAGCCAAGCGGGTCAGGGGGTTTTCTTGGACTATGGCTACACCTTC.

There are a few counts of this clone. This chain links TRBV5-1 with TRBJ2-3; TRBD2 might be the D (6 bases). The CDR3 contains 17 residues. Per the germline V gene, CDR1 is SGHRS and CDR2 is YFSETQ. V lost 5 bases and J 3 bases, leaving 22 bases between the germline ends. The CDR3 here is CASRADPGPGRTDTQYF. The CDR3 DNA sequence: TGCGCCAGCAGAGCAGACCCGGGCCCCGGGAGAACAGATACGCAGTATTTT.

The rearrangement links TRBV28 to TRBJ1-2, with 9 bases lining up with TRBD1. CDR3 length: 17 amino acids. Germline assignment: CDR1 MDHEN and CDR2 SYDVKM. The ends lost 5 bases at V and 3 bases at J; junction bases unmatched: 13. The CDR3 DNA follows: TGTGCCAGCAGTCCGTGGAACCGGGACAGGGTGGACTATGGCTACACCTTC. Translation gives CASSPWNRDRVDYGYTF.

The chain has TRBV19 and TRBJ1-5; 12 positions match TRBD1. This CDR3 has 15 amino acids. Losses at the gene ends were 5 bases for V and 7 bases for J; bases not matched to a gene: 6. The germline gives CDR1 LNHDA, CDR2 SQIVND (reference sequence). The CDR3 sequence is CASSPGTGGWQPQHF. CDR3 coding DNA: TGTGCCAGTAGTCCCGGGACAGGGGGCTGGCAGCCCCAGCATTTT.

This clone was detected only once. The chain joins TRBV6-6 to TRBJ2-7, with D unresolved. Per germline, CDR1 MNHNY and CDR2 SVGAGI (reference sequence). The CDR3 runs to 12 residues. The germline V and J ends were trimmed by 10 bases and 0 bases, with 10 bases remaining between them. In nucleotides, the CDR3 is TGTGCCACTTCCACTGGCTCCTACGAGCAGTACTTC. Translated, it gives CATSTGSYEQYF.

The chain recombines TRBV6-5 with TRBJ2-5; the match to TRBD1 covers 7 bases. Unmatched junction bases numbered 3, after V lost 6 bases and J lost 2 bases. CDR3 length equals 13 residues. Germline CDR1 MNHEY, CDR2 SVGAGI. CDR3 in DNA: TGTGCCAGCAGGAGGACAGGTCAAGAGACCCAGTACTTC. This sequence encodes CASRRTGQETQYF.

The CDR3 sequence: CSVEDPRGRLEDYGYTF. DNA of the CDR3: TGCAGCGTTGAAGATCCTAGGGGGCGACTGGAGGACTATGGCTACACCTTC. V is TRBV29-1 and J is TRBJ1-2; 7 bases are shared with TRBD1. CDR3 length: 17 residues. The ends lost 0 bases at V and 3 bases at J; junction bases unmatched: 13. Germline assignment: CDR1 SQVTM and CDR2 ANQGSEA.